This passage covers 17 T cell receptor beta chains from one sample sequenced in a study of T cell clonality in common variable immunodeficiency. The assay was immunoSEQ multiplex PCR, and TCRdb's table has in-frame clones only and misses some. The repertoire yields roughly 40,000 clones, none seen only once; the top ten contain approximately 2.9%. Sequenced sample: peripheral blood mononuclear cells. The receptors were sampled from a person aged 18 to 70 in good health.

This clone was found many times. CDR3: CASSEGQGAPDEQFF. The CDR3 bases that were read are TGTGCCAGCAGTGAGGGGCAGGGGGCACCGGATGAG. This chain uses TRBV6-4 with TRBJ2-1; 8 bases are shared with TRBD1. The read stops 3 residues short of the end of the CDR3; the missing end is completed from the germline J gene. V gave up 3 bases and J gave up 8 bases; unmatched junction bases: 9. Per the germline V gene, CDR1 is MRHNA and CDR2 is SNTAGT. The CDR3 loop spans 15 amino acids.

Regarding this clone: Read sequence stops 3 residues before the CDR3 end, and the germline J gene provides the missing end. This chain links TRBV27 with TRBJ2-7; tentatively, D is TRBD2 (5 bases). Germline CDR1 reads MNHEY; CDR2 reads SMNVEV (reference sequence). V was cut by 6 bases and J by 3 bases, with 15 bases left in between. The CDR3 has 14 residues. The sequenced CDR3 bases are TGTGCCAGCAGACGAGGAGGCGGTTTCTACGAG. Translating it yields CASRRGGGFYE. The full CDR3 protein is CASRRGGGFYEQYF.

This clone came up many times. Sequencing ends 3 residues short of the CDR3 end; the germline J gene provides the rest. The V gene is TRBV7-8, the J gene TRBJ2-2, with D perhaps matching TRBD1 or TRBD2 (7 bases each). This CDR3 is built from 17 residues. The V and J ends lost 5 bases and 8 bases respectively, with 24 bases between them. Per the germline V gene, CDR1 is SGHVS and CDR2 is FQNEAQ. The sequenced part of the CDR3 DNA is TGTGCCAGCAGCCCCGACCGGGGAGGGGGCCTCGGGGGGGAG. Residues: CASSPDRGGGLGGE. In full, the CDR3 is CASSPDRGGGLGGELFF.

This clone was recorded many times. The CDR3 sequence is CASSPGQGLEQYF. The sequenced CDR3 bases are TGTGCCAGCAGCCCGGGACAGGGTCTCGAG. The rearrangement links TRBV11-2 to TRBJ2-7; TRBD1 agrees at 9 bases. The read terminates 3 residues ahead of where the CDR3 ends, so the germline J gene completes it. CDR1 SGHAT and CDR2 FQNNGV come from the germline V gene. The V segment lost 5 bases and the J segment 6 bases; nucleotides outside the gene matches: 5. The CDR3 totals 13 residues.

At least ten counts were recorded for this clone. Sequencing ends 3 residues short of the CDR3 end; the germline J gene provides the rest. V and J are TRBV9 and TRBJ2-1; 8 nucleotides match TRBD1. V was pared by 4 bases and J by 7 bases, with 7 bases of the junction left unmatched. Germline assignment: CDR1 SGDLS and CDR2 YYNGEE. CDR3 length: 14 residues. CDR3 amino acids: CASSSRTGWNEQFF. Incomplete CDR3 DNA: TGTGCCAGCAGCTCCAGGACAGGGTGGAATGAG.

This clone was recorded many times. The read ends 3 residues shy of where the CDR3 ends; the end is completed using the germline J gene. The chain recombines TRBV18 with TRBJ2-7; possibly TRBD2 for D (6 bases). CDR1 KGHSH and CDR2 LQKENI come from the germline V gene. The length of the CDR3 is 15 residues. The V and J ends lost 0 bases and 0 bases respectively, with 9 bases between them. The part of the CDR3 DNA that was read is TGTGCCAGCTCACCACCGGGACTGGGCTCCTACGAG. Protein sequence: CASSPPGLGSYE. The CDR3 in full is CASSPPGLGSYEQYF.

Ten or more counts support this clone. The CDR3 goes on 3 residues after the read ends, and that part is filled in from the germline J gene. The chain employs TRBV20-1 and TRBJ2-1, with 12 bases aligning to TRBD2. CDR1 is DFQATT, CDR2 SNEGSKA, per germline (reference sequence). Losses at the gene ends were 3 bases for V and 2 bases for J; bases not matched to a gene: 2. This CDR3 region has 15 residues. Partial CDR3 DNA: TGCAGTGCTAGTCTAGCGGGAGGGCCCTACAATGAG. Residues: CSASLAGGPYNE. The whole CDR3 sequence is CSASLAGGPYNEQFF.

This clone has a count of ten or more. Read data end 3 residues before the CDR3 end; the end is taken from the germline J gene. The chain recombines TRBV7-4 with TRBJ2-5; D gene ambiguous. Germline V gene lookup returns CDR1 SGHVT and CDR2 SQSDAQ. There are 15 residues in the CDR3. Trimming took off 0 bases at V and 2 bases at J, with 10 bases between the two ends. CDR3 sequence: CASSLAVTIQETQYF. The CDR3 DNA, read in part, is TGTGCCAGCAGCTTAGCAGTAACTATACAAGAGACC. Full variable domain (missing parts from reference TRBV7-4 and TRBJ2-5): GAGVSQSPRYKVAKRGRDVALRCDSISGHVTLYWYRQTLGQGSEVLTYSQSDAQRDKSGRPSGRFSAERPERSVSTLKIQRTEQGDSAVYLCASSLAVTIQETQYFGPGTRLLVL.

Many counts were recorded for this clone. Read data end 3 residues before the CDR3 end; the end is taken from the germline J gene. The rearrangement joins TRBV4-1 to TRBJ2-7; 7 bases match TRBD1. The V gene's germline CDR1 is MGHRA and CDR2 YSYEKL. J lost 2 bases, V lost 1 base, and 14 bases had no gene match. The CDR3 has 18 amino acids. The CDR3 loop reads CASSQVVARQGPTYEQYF. The part of the CDR3 DNA that was read is TGCGCCAGCAGCCAAGTCGTCGCCCGACAGGGACCTACCTACGAG.

This clone was observed at least ten times. The CDR3 sequence is CASSAGGGEQYF. The sequenced part of the CDR3 DNA is TGTGCCAGCAGCGCCGGGGGGGGCGAG. This chain links TRBV7-9 with TRBJ2-7; 8 nucleotides align to TRBD2. The CDR3 end lies 3 residues beyond the end of the read and is filled in from the germline J gene. After removal of 5 bases from V and 6 bases from J, the junction contained 3 bases not matched to a gene. The CDR3 extends over 12 amino acids. From germline, CDR1 is SEHNR and CDR2 FQNEAQ (reference sequence).

This clone was seen many times. Read data end 3 residues before the CDR3 end; the end is taken from the germline J gene. The chain has TRBV20-1 and TRBJ1-6; 7 bases align to TRBD1. The length of the CDR3 is 14 residues. Germline trimming cut 5 bases from V and 7 bases from J; bases unmatched to any gene: 8. The V gene's germline CDR1 is DFQATT and CDR2 SNEGSKA (reference sequence). CDR3 loop: CSARPGTDNSPLHF. The sequenced part of the CDR3 DNA is TGCAGTGCTCGCCCCGGGACAGACAATTCACCC.

This clone was observed a few times. The observed sequence ends 3 residues before the CDR3 terminus, with the missing tail filled in from the germline J gene. The rearrangement uses TRBV6-4 and TRBJ1-2, with D possibly TRBD1 on 6 matching bases. V lost 6 bases and J lost 4, with 18 bases in between. Germline V CDR1 and CDR2: MRHNA, SNTAGT. This CDR3 has 15 residues. CDR3 in amino acids: CASSLERGSAYGYTF. The DNA read from the CDR3 is TGTGCCAGCAGCCTCGAGAGGGGGAGCGCCTATGGC.

About this clone: Read coverage stops 3 residues before the CDR3 terminus; the germline J gene supplies the remainder. Other DNA sequences in this specimen translate into the identical CDR3. The chain carries TRBV2 and TRBJ1-5, with TRBD1 identical over 10 bases. The ends lost 5 bases at V and 4 bases at J; junction bases unmatched: 2. The CDR3 consists of 14 residues. CDR1 and CDR2 from the germline V gene are SNHLY and FYNNEI. Partial CDR3 DNA: TGTGCCAGCAGTAAGGGACAGGGGAATCAGCCC. Its protein product is CASSKGQGNQP. The CDR3 as a whole reads CASSKGQGNQPQHF. Together with reference TRBV2 and TRBJ1-5, the CDR3 gives the full variable domain: EPEVTQTPSHQVTQMGQEVILRCVPISNHLYFYWYRQILGQKVEFLVSFYNNEISEKSEIFDDQFSVERPDGSNFTLKIRSTKLEDSAMYFCASSKGQGNQPQHFGDGTRLSIL.

This clone was observed many times. The missing CDR3 end, 3 residues past where the read stops, is filled in from the germline J gene. The chain joins TRBV2 to TRBJ2-4, with TRBD2 identical over 14 bases. The CDR3 sequence is 14 residues long. The V gene's germline CDR1 is SNHLY and CDR2 FYNNEI. The chain's CDR3 is CASSVQGLAGDQYF. The sequenced CDR3 bases are TGTGCCAGCAGCGTTCAGGGACTAGCGGGAGAT.

This clone was detected a few times. The read stops 3 residues short of the end of the CDR3; the missing end is completed from the germline J gene. The rearrangement uses TRBV2 and TRBJ2-5; D is uncertain. The CDR3 covers 13 residues. V shed 3 bases and J shed 5 bases, with 10 bases lying between them. Germline loops: CDR1 SNHLY, CDR2 FYNNEI. CDR3: CASSEPILETQYF. CDR3 DNA, as far as it was read: TGTGCCAGCAGTGAGCCTATTCTGGAGACC.

Many counts were recorded for this clone. The read is 3 residues too short to cover the CDR3 end, so that end is filled in from the germline J gene. The chain links TRBV5-1 to TRBJ2-7; 10 positions agree with TRBD1. The ends lost 3 bases at V and 4 bases at J; junction bases unmatched: 7. The CDR3 length is 15 residues. Per the germline V gene, CDR1 is SGHRS and CDR2 is YFSETQ. The sequenced part of the CDR3 DNA is TGCGCCAGCAGCTCTCGGACAGGGGGATCGTACGAG. Translation: CASSSRTGGSYE. The full CDR3 is CASSSRTGGSYEQYF.

Of note for this clone: The read falls 3 residues short of the CDR3 end, and the missing part is taken from the germline J gene. The V and J genes are TRBV5-1 and TRBJ2-1; 9 bases line up with TRBD2. This CDR3 is 16 amino acids long. J gave up 9 bases and V 0 bases, and 10 bases lay outside the gene matches. CDR1 is SGHRS, CDR2 YFSETQ, per germline. Partial CDR3 DNA: TGCGCCAGCAGCTTGGGAGCCACTAGCGGGCAAGGTGAG. It translates to CASSLGATSGQGE. In full, the CDR3 is CASSLGATSGQGEQFF.